This entry features one T cell receptor beta chain sequence. Measured with immunoSEQ multiplex PCR; TCRdb has only the in-frame clones, and not every one. The table records 200,000 to 250,000 clones, more than 75% of them present only once. There are 20 residues in the CDR3. The germline gives CDR1 SQVTM, CDR2 ANQGSEA. Trimming cost V 2 bases and J 1 base; bases outside gene matches: 19. This sample stems from a study of blood T cell repertoires in COVID-19. J is TRBJ2-3 and V is TRBV29-1, with 9 bases aligning to TRBD1. The sequenced sample was peripheral blood. The sequence came from a woman in her 70s with COVID-19, enrolled during active disease. The CDR3 DNA reads TGCAGCGTTGAATTTGTGGGACAGGGAATGCTTAGCGGTGGCACAGATACGCAGTATTTT. Translating gives CSVEFVGQGMLSGGTDTQYF.